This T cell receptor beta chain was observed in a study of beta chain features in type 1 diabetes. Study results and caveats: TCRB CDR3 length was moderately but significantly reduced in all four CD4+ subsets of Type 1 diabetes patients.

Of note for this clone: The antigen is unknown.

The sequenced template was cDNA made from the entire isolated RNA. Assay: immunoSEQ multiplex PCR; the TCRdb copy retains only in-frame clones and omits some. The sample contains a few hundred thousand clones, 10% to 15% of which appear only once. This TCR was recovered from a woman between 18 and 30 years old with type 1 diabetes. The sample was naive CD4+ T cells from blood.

CDR3 in DNA: TGTGCCAGCAGCTTAGCTTTGCTAGTATCGGGTGAGCAGTTCTTC. It specifies CASSLALLVSGEQFF. The chain joins TRBV11-1 to TRBJ2-1; no clear D. There are 15 residues in the CDR3. Germline lookup yields CDR1 SGHAT and CDR2 FQDESV (reference sequence). The V end was cut by 0 bases, the J end by 9 bases, with 15 bases between.